What follows are 5 T cell receptor beta chains derived from one specimen sequenced in a study of T cell responses to AZD1222 COVID-19 vaccine. Method: immunoSEQ multiplex PCR; TCRdb's copy keeps in-frame clones and lacks some. The table records some 150,000 clones, about nine tenths of them present only once. This specimen was peripheral blood, taken on day 0 of AZD1222 vaccination. Receptors originate from an adult in good health.

The chain recombines TRBV21-1 with TRBJ1-2. TRBV21-1 is flagged as a pseudogene. The CDR3 runs to 12 residues. The CDR3 loop reads CASSIAGDGYTF. For the CDR3, the DNA is TGTGCCAGCAGCATCGCGGGGGATGGCTACACCTTC.

The chain couples TRBV2 to TRBJ1-2, with D possibly TRBD1 on 6 matching bases. Trimming pared 10 bases from V and 5 bases from J, leaving 23 bases between. The CDR3 spans 15 residues. Germline V gene sequence: CDR1 SNHLY, CDR2 FYNNEI. The CDR3 loop is CATSKASGARYGYTF. CDR3 bases: TGTGCCACTTCCAAAGCCTCAGGGGCGAGATATGGCTACACCTTC.

As DNA, the CDR3 is TGTGCCAGCAGCCCCCCCGGGATGGAGCAGTACTTC. Amino acids: CASSPPGMEQYF. The chain has TRBV12-3 or TRBV12-4 and TRBJ2-7; D might be TRBD2 (5 bases). The V gene lost 6 bases and the J gene lost 7 bases, with 13 bases spanning the gap. The CDR3 covers 12 residues.

The chain recombines TRBV7-2 with TRBJ1-1, with D tentatively TRBD1 (5 bases). V gave up 1 base and J gave up 0 bases, with 9 bases separating them. CDR1 SGHTA and CDR2 FQGNSA come from the germline V gene. The CDR3 consists of 15 residues. CDR3: CASSLVWGVNTEAFF. CDR3 coding DNA: TGTGCCAGCAGCTTAGTTTGGGGGGTGAACACTGAAGCTTTCTTT.

V gene TRBV4-2 combines with J gene TRBJ2-7; D is possibly TRBD2 (7 bases). Germline V gene lookup returns CDR1 LGHNA and CDR2 YNFKEQ. The CDR3 covers 15 residues. Deletions cut 0 bases from V and 4 bases from J, with 13 bases between. CDR3: CASSQEGGASYEQYF. The CDR3 DNA reads as TGTGCCAGCAGCCAAGAGGGGGGGGCATCATACGAGCAGTACTTC.